This T cell receptor (beta chain) was captured in a study of shared clonotypes between healthy human individuals. At the level of the study: A donor's plate count was three for CD4 naive and three for CD4 memory; CD8 naive had two and CD8 memory one. Study-wide results and caveats: At large depth, rarefaction still showed sorted-subset sequencing to be incomplete.

V was trimmed by 3 bases and J by 0 bases, leaving 23 bases between them. CDR1 SGHDT and CDR2 YYEEEE come from the germline V gene. The CDR3 consists of 19 residues. Comment on this clone: Its antigen is unknown.

Only Caucasian adults living in Nashville, Tennessee served as donors. Data came from immunoSEQ multiplex PCR; TCRdb stores just in-frame clones and leaves some out. The table records fewer than 3 million clones, 85% to 95% of them present only once. The chain uses TRBV5-6 and TRBJ2-3; the D call may be TRBD1 or TRBD2 (5 bases each). The sequenced material came from naive CD4+ T cells from PBMCs. Sample subset: CD45RA+ positively selected. The receptor comes from a man younger than 30 in good health. Some clones in this sample may be carry-over from other donors' samples. CDR3: CASSYRDPFQPASTDTQYF. The CDR3 nucleotides read TGTGCCAGCAGCTACCGGGACCCTTTCCAACCGGCTAGCACAGATACGCAGTATTTT.